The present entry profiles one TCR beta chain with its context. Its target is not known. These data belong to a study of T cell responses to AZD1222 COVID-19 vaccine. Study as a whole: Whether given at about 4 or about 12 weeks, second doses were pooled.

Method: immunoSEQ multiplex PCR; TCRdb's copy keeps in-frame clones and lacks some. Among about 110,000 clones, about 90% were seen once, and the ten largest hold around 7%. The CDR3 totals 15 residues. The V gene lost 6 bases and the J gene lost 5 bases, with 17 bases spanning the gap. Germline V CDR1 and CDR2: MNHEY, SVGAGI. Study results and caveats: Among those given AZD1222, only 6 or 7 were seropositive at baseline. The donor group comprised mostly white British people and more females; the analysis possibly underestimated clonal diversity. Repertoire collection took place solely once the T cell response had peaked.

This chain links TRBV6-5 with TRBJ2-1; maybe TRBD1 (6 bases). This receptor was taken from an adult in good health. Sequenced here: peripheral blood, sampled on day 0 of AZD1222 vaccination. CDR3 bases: TGTGCCAGCAGCCTACAGGGTAAAATTAACAATGAGCAGTTCTTC. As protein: CASSLQGKINNEQFF.